Listed below are T cell receptor beta chains from one sample, sequenced in a study of cytomegalovirus exposure and HLA in healthy donors. Profiled with immunoSEQ multiplex PCR; TCRdb holds only in-frame clones, not every one. The specimen's table records more than 95,000 clones. The sequencing input was PBMCs. The receptors shown here come from a man aged 25 to 40 in good health and CMV-seronegative. CDR3s include the opening cysteine and the closing phenylalanine or tryptophan. Each record gives: CDR3 DNA, CDR3 protein, J gene, D gene, V gene. A D gene is named only where the DNA matches it firmly.

TGTGCCAGTAGTACTCTCGGGACAGGGGCCTCCGAGCAGTACTTC CASSTLGTGASEQYF TRBJ2-7 TRBD1 TRBV19
TGTGCCAGCAGCTGGGACTCGCACAATGAGCAGTTCTTC CASSWDSHNEQFF TRBJ2-1 . TRBV11-3
TGCGCCAGCAGTGTGAGCCGGGGGAGCACAGATACGCAGTATTTT CASSVSRGSTDTQYF TRBJ2-3 . TRBV6-1
TGTGCCAGCAGCTCTCTAAGTCTAGCGGGAACGTACGAGCAGTACTTC CASSSLSLAGTYEQYF TRBJ2-7 TRBD2 TRBV11-2
TGTGCCAGCAGGACTAGCGGGAGATATAATGAGCAGTTCTTC CASRTSGRYNEQFF TRBJ2-1 TRBD2 TRBV27
TGCGCCAGCAGCAAAGGGACAGGGGATGTTAGGAACACTGAAGCTTTCTTT CASSKGTGDVRNTEAFF TRBJ1-1 TRBD1 TRBV7-8
TGTGCCAGCAGTGGGGACAGGTTCGAAAACACCATATATTTT CASSGDRFENTIYF TRBJ1-3 TRBD1 TRBV2
TGTGCCAGCTCCCCACCAGGGGGAACCGGGGAGCTGTTTTTT CASSPPGGTGELFF TRBJ2-2 TRBD1 TRBV9
TGTGCCAGCAGTGACCCGCGTCGACTAGCGGGATCCTACAATGAGCAGTTCTTC CASSDPRRLAGSYNEQFF TRBJ2-1 TRBD2 TRBV2
TGTGCCAGCAGCTTATCGGCTAGCGGGTCTGGTCCGGGCACAGATACGCAGTATTTT CASSLSASGSGPGTDTQYF TRBJ2-3 TRBD2 TRBV11-3
TGTGCCAGCAGCCAAAAAGGGGAGACTAGCGACGAGCAGTACTTC CASSQKGETSDEQYF TRBJ2-7 TRBD2 TRBV4-2
TGCGCCAGCAGCGTAGACGTGCGCTCCTACAATGAGCAGTTCTTC CASSVDVRSYNEQFF TRBJ2-1 . TRBV9
TGTGCCAGCAGCACGCGACAGGGAAGCACAGATACGCAGTATTTT CASSTRQGSTDTQYF TRBJ2-3 TRBD1 TRBV13
TGTGCCAGCAGTTTCTCAGCGAGTATAGAGACCCAGTACTTC CASSFSASIETQYF TRBJ2-5 . TRBV27
TGTGCCAGCACCGCCGGGAATCTCAATCAGCCCCAGCATTTT CASTAGNLNQPQHF TRBJ1-5 . TRBV6-6
TGTGCCAGCAGTGCGGCCTACGGGAGCTCCTACAATGAGCAGTTCTTC CASSAAYGSSYNEQFF TRBJ2-1 . TRBV6-1
TGTGCCAGCAGTTTGGGCAGGGCCGGAGAGACCCAGTACTTC CASSLGRAGETQYF TRBJ2-5 . TRBV28
TGTGCCAGCAGCTCTCCCTATCAGCCCCAGCATTTT CASSSPYQPQHF TRBJ1-5 . TRBV28
TGTGCCACCGGCGAGGTGGTTGGAGATACGCAGTATTTT CATGEVVGDTQYF TRBJ2-3 . TRBV19
TGTGCCAGCACCCAGGGCGCCGAGCAGTACTTC CASTQGAEQYF TRBJ2-7 . TRBV28
TGTGCCAGCAGCTTGGTCAGCGAATTTAACAATGAGCAGTTCTTC CASSLVSEFNNEQFF TRBJ2-1 . TRBV5-4
TGCGCCAGCAGCCTCGTAGGTCGGGGACAGGGAACCAATGAGCAGTTCTTC CASSLVGRGQGTNEQFF TRBJ2-1 TRBD1 TRBV4-1
TGCGCCAGCAGCCCGGGGGACCGAAATCAGCCCCAGCATTTT CASSPGDRNQPQHF TRBJ1-5 . TRBV5-1
TGTGCCTGGAGTGTACGAGCGGGGTCCTACAATGAGCAGTTCTTC CAWSVRAGSYNEQFF TRBJ2-1 TRBD2 TRBV30
TGTGCCAGCAGTGGGTCGACACCCCCGCCAAATGGAGAGCAGTACTTC CASSGSTPPPNGEQYF TRBJ2-7 . TRBV2
TGCAGCGTCTCCTCCGGGACAGGGTGGACCGGGGAGCTGTTTTTT CSVSSGTGWTGELFF TRBJ2-2 TRBD1 TRBV29-1
TGTGCCAGCCTGACTAGCGGGAGTGTGGCCTACGAGCAGTACTTC CASLTSGSVAYEQYF TRBJ2-7 TRBD2 TRBV6-1
TGTGCCAGCAGTTTCAGAGTAGCGGGAGGTAGCGAGCAGTACTTC CASSFRVAGGSEQYF TRBJ2-7 TRBD2 TRBV27
TGCAGTGCTAGTCCGGGAGAGCAGTACTTC CSASPGEQYF TRBJ2-7 . TRBV20-1
TGTGCCAGCAATTGGGATAGCGGGAATGAGCAGTTCTTC CASNWDSGNEQFF TRBJ2-1 TRBD2 TRBV2
TGCGCCAGCAGCTCAACGGGTCGAGGCTCCCGCGAGCAGTACTTC CASSSTGRGSREQYF TRBJ2-7 . TRBV5-1
TGTGCCAGCACTCCGGGACAGGGGGTCTACGAGCAGTACTTC CASTPGQGVYEQYF TRBJ2-7 TRBD1 TRBV2
TGTGCCAGCAGCGCCCGCAGTTCTTACTCTGGAAACACCATATATTTT CASSARSSYSGNTIYF TRBJ1-3 . TRBV7-2
TGTGCCAGTAGGGGGGACAGCAGCAATCAGCCCCAGCATTTT CASRGDSSNQPQHF TRBJ1-5 TRBD1 TRBV19
TGTGCCAGCAGCTCGACGGACGGGGACGAGCAGTACTTC CASSSTDGDEQYF TRBJ2-7 . TRBV7-8
TGTGCCAGCAGCGAAACGAACAGGGGGAAATACGAGCAGTACTTC CASSETNRGKYEQYF TRBJ2-7 TRBD1 TRBV5-6
TGCAGCGTTGAAAGGGGTTACGAGCAGTACTTC CSVERGYEQYF TRBJ2-7 . TRBV29-1
TGTGCCAGCTTTTCCTCCCATGGGAGGACCTCCTACAATGAGCAGTTCTTC CASFSSHGRTSYNEQFF TRBJ2-1 . TRBV28
TGTGCCAGCAGCGGAGGGGGACTAGCGGGAGAAGGAGAGTATTTT CASSGGGLAGEGEYF TRBJ2-3 TRBD2 TRBV9
TGTGCCAGCAGCTCTCTCGACGAGCAGTACTTC CASSSLDEQYF TRBJ2-7 . TRBV11-2
TGTGCCAGCAGTGAATATGGGCGCGAGGGTTATGGCTACACCTTC CASSEYGREGYGYTF TRBJ1-2 . TRBV2
TGTGCCAGTAGTACACTAGCAGGAGACTACAATGAGCAGTTCTTC CASSTLAGDYNEQFF TRBJ2-1 . TRBV19
TGCGCCAGCAGCCAAGATGCGGGACTAGATGCCTACGAGCAGTACTTC CASSQDAGLDAYEQYF TRBJ2-7 TRBD2 TRBV4-3
TGTGCCAGCAGCCGTGGGCCGCAACAGGGGAACATTCAGTACTTC CASSRGPQQGNIQYF TRBJ2-4 TRBD1 TRBV6-5